This T cell receptor (beta chain) was sequenced for a study of CD8 T cells in ankylosing spondylitis. Trimming took off 0 bases at V and 0 bases at J, with 10 bases between the two ends. CDR1 is SGHRS, CDR2 YFSETQ, per germline. CDR3 length: 16 residues. Each CDR3 protein gets one entry after TCRdb re-called the 5' RACE reads with MiXCR. The data hold hundreds of thousands of distinct CDR3 sequences, with around 20% observed a single time. This clonotype was observed a handful of times. The sequenced material came from blood, either unsorted or a sorted T cell fraction (not recorded which). The chain has TRBV5-1 and TRBJ2-4; the D is unclear. This receptor was obtained from a male donor with ankylosing spondylitis or in good health (not recorded which). The CDR3 DNA sequence: TGCGCCAGCAGCTTGGGGCATCGGTTAGCCAAAAACATTCAGTACTTC. Translation: CASSLGHRLAKNIQYF.